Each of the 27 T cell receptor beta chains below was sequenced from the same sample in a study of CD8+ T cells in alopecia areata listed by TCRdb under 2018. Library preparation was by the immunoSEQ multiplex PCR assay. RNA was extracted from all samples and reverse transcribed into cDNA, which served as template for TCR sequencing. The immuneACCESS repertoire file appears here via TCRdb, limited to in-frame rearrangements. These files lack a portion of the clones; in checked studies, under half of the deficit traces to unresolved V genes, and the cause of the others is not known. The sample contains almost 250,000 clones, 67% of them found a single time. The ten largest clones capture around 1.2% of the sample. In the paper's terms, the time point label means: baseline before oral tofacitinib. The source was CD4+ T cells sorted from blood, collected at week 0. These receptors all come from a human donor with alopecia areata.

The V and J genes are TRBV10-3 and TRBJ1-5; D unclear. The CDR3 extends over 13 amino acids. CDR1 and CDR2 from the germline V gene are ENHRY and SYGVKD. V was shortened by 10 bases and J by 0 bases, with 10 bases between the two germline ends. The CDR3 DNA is TGTGCCACCACAGAGGATAGCAATCAGCCCCAGCATTTT. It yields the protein CATTEDSNQPQHF.

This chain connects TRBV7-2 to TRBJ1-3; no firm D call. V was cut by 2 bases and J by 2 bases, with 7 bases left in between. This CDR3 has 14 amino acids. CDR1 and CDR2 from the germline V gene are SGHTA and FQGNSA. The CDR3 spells CASSLMGTGNTIYF. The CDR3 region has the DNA TGTGCCAGCAGCTTAATGGGGACTGGAAACACCATATATTTT.

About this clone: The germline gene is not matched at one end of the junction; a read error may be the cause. This CDR3 reads CAISGTGQGTQYF. CDR3 in DNA: TGTGCCATCAGTGGGACAGGGCAAGGGACCCAGTACTTC. The V gene is TRBV10-3, the J gene TRBJ2-5, with 8 positions matching TRBD1. Germline lookup yields CDR1 ENHRY and CDR2 SYGVKD. The CDR3 sequence is 13 residues long.

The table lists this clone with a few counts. The CDR3 sequence is CSSQGHRTDTQYF. The CDR3 DNA sequence: TGCAGCTCCCAGGGGCATAGGACAGATACGCAGTATTTT. The chain combines TRBV29-1 with TRBJ2-3, with D possibly being TRBD1 (6 bases). Deletions cut 8 bases from V and 3 bases from J, with 15 bases between. This CDR3 contains 13 residues. Germline V gene sequence: CDR1 SQVTM, CDR2 ANQGSEA.

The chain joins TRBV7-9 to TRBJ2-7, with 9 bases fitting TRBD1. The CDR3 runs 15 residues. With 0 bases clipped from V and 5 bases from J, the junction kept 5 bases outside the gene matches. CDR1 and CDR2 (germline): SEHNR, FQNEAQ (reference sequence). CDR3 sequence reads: CASSLAGTGNHEQYF. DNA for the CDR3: TGTGCCAGCAGCTTAGCGGGGACAGGGAACCACGAGCAGTACTTC.

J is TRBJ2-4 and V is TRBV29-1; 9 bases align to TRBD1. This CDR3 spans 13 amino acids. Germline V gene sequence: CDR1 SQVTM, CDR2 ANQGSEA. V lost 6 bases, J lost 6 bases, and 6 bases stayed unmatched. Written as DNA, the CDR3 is TGCAGCGTGGGGACAGGGAATAGAAACATTCAGTACTTC. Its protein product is CSVGTGNRNIQYF.

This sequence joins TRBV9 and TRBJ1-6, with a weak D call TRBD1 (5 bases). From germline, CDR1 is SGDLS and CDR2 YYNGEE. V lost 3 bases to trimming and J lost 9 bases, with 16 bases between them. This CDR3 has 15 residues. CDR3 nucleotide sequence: TGTGCCAGCAGCGGACCGGGGGACGCTGGTTCACCCCTCCACTTT. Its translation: CASSGPGDAGSPLHF.

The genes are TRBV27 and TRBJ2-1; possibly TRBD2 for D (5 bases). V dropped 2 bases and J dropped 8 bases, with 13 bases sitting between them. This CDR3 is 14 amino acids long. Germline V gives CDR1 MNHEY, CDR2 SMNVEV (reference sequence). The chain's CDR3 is CASSLGLISDEQFF. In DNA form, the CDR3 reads TGTGCCAGCAGTTTAGGACTCATATCCGATGAGCAGTTCTTC.

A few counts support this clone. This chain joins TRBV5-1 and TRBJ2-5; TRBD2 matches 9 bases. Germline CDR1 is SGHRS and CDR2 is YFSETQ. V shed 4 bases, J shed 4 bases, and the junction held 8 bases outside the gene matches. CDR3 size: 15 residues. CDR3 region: CASSRGLAGPETQYF. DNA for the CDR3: TGCGCCAGCAGCCGGGGACTAGCAGGACCAGAGACCCAGTACTTC. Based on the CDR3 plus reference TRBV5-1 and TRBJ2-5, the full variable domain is KAGVTQTPRYLIKTRGQQVTLSCSPISGHRSVSWYQQTPGQGLQFLFEYFSETQRNKGNFPGRFSGRQFSNSRSEMNVSTLELGDSALYLCASSRGLAGPETQYFGPGTRLLVL.

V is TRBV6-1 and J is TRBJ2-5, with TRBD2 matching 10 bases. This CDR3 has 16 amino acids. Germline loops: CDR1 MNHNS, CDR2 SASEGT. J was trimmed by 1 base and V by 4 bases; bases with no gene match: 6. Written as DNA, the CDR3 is TGTGCCAGCAGTGCCCCTAGCGGGGGAACCCAAGAGACCCAGTACTTC. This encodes CASSAPSGGTQETQYF.

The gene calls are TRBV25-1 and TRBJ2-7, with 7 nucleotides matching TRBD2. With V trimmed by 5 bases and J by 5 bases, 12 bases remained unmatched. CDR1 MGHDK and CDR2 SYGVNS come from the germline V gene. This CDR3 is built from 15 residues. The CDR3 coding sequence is TGTGCCAGCAGTCTGTCGGGACTAACTTTCCACGAGCAGTACTTC. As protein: CASSLSGLTFHEQYF.

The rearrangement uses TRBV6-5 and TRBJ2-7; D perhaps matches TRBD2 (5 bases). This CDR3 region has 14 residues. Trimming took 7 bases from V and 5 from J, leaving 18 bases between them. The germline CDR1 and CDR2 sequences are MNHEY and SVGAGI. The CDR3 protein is CASTYPRGSDEQYF. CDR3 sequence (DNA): TGTGCCAGCACCTATCCCCGGGGTAGTGACGAGCAGTACTTC.

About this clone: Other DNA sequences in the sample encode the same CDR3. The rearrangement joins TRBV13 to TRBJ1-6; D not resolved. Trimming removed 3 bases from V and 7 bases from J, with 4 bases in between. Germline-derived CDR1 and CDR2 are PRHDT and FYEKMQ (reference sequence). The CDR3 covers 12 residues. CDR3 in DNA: TGTGCCAGCAGCTTCTGGAATTCACCCCTCCACTTT. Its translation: CASSFWNSPLHF.

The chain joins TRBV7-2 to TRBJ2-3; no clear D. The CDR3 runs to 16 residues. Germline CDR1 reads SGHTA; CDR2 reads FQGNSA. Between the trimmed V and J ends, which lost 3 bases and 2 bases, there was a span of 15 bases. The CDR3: CASSFGFSGNTDTQYF. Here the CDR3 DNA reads TGTGCCAGCAGCTTTGGATTTTCTGGGAACACAGATACGCAGTATTTT.

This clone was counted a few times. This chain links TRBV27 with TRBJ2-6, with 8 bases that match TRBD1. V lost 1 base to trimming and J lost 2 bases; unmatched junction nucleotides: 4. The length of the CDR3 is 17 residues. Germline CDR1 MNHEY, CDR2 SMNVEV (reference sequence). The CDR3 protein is CASSLWGTGAGANVLTF. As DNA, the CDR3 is TGTGCCAGCAGTTTATGGGGGACAGGCGCTGGGGCCAACGTCCTGACTTTC.

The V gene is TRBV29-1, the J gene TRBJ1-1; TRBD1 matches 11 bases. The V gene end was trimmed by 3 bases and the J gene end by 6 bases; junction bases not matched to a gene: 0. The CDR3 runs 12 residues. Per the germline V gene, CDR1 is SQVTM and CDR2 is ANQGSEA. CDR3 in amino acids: CSVEDRGPEAFF. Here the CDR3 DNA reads TGCAGCGTTGAGGACAGGGGGCCTGAAGCTTTCTTT.

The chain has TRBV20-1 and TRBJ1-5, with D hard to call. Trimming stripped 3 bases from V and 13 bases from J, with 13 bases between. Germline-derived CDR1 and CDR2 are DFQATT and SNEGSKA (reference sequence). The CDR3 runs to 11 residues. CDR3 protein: CSASDLTKQHF. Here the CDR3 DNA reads TGCAGTGCTAGTGACCTCACCAAACAGCATTTT.

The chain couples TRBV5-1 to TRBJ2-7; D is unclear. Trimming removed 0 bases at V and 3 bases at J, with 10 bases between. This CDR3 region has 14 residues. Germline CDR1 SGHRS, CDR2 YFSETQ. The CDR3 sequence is CASSLAGILYEQYF. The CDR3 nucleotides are TGCGCCAGCAGCTTGGCCGGCATTCTCTACGAGCAGTACTTC.

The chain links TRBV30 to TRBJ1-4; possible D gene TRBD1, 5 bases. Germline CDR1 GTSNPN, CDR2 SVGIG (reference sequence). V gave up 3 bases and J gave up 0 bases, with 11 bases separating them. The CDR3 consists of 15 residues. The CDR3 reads CAWSGDGATNEKLFF. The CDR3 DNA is TGTGCCTGGAGCGGGGACGGTGCAACTAATGAAAAACTGTTTTTT.

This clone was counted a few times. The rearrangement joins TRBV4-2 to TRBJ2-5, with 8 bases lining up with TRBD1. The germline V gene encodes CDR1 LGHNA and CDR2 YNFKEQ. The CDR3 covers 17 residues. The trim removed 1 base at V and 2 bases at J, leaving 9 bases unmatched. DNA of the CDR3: TGTGCCAGCAGCCAAGTTTGGGGACAGGCGATACAAGAGACCCAGTACTTC. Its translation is CASSQVWGQAIQETQYF.

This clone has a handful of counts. CDR3 loop: CASSFRGSYEQYF. CDR3 nucleotide sequence: TGTGCCAGCAGTTTTAGGGGATCCTACGAGCAGTACTTC. J is TRBJ2-7 and V is TRBV27, with D maybe TRBD1 (5 bases). Germline V CDR1 and CDR2: MNHEY, SMNVEV (reference sequence). V gave up 3 bases and J gave up 1 base, with 7 bases separating them. The CDR3 contains 13 residues.

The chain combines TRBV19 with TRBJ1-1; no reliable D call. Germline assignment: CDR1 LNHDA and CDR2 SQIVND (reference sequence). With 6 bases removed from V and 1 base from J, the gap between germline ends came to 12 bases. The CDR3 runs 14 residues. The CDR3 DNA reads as TGTGCCAGTAGAAGGACGCCTAGGAACACTGAAGCTTTCTTT. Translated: CASRRTPRNTEAFF.

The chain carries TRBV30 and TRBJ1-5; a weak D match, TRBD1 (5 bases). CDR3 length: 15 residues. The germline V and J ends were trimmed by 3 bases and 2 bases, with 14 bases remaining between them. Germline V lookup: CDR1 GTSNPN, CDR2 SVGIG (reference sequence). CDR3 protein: CAWSGASMGNQPQHF. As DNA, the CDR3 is TGTGCCTGGAGCGGGGCGAGTATGGGCAATCAGCCCCAGCATTTT.

The CDR3 DNA reads TGCGCCAGCAGTTCCGGGACAGATAACACCGGGGAGCTGTTTTTT. Translation: CASSSGTDNTGELFF. The chain employs TRBV5-1 and TRBJ2-2, with 7 bases fitting TRBD1. Germline V gene data show CDR1 as SGHRS and CDR2 as YFSETQ. The ends lost 5 bases at V and 2 bases at J; junction bases unmatched: 6. This CDR3 is 15 amino acids long.

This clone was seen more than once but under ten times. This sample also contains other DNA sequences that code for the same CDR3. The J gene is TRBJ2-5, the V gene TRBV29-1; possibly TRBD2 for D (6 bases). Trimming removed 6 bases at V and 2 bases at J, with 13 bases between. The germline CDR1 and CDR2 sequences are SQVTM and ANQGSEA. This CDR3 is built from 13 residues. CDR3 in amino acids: CSVEGLGQETQYF. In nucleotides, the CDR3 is TGCAGCGTGGAGGGGTTGGGACAAGAGACCCAGTACTTC.

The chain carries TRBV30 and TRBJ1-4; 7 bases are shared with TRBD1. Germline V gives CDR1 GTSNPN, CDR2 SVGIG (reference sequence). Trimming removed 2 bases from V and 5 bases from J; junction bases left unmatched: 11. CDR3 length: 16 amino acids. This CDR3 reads CAWSSIRQGRNEKLFF. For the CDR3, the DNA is TGTGCCTGGAGTTCTATCCGACAGGGAAGGAATGAAAAACTGTTTTTT.

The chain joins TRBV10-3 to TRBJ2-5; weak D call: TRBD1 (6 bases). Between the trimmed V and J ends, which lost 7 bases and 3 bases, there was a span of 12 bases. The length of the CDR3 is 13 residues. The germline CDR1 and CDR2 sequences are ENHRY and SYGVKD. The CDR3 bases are TGTGCCATCACTAAGGACAGAGAAGAGACCCAGTACTTC. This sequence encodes CAITKDREETQYF.